This T cell receptor beta chain was captured in a study of siplizumab effects on memory and regulatory T cells. Study conclusions and caveats: A significant reduction in alloreactive sequences traceable to unstimulated CD4+ memory cells was produced by siplizumab. The majority of clones, roughly 80-95% of proliferating CD4+ or CD8+ clones, lacked an assignable naive or memory phenotype. Naive T cells appeared more diverse than memory cells and seemed to be major alloresponse contributors. Tracing alloreactive clones into unstimulated subsets worked for only a minor fraction of them.

About this clone itself: Its cognate antigen is unknown.

The CDR3 loop spans 14 amino acids. CDR1 is SGHTA and CDR2 is FQGNSA in the germline V gene. V lost 1 base, J lost 3 bases, and 7 bases lay in between. The table came from immunoSEQ multiplex PCR; TCRdb's copy has only in-frame clones and leaves some out. Here the sample spans about 72,000 clones, 91% being singletons. The V gene is TRBV7-2, the J gene TRBJ2-1, with D uncertain. The receptor was derived from a human donor in good health. The sample comprised CD8+ T cells sorted from blood. The CDR3 sequence is CASSLGAYYNEQFF. Here the CDR3 DNA reads TGTGCCAGCAGCTTAGGCGCCTACTACAATGAGCAGTTCTTC. Using reference TRBV7-2 and TRBJ2-1 for the parts outside the CDR3, the full variable domain is GAGVSQSPSNKVTEKGKDVELRCDPISGHTALYWYRQSLGQGLEFLIYFQGNSAPDKSGLPSDRFSAERTGGSVSTLTIQRTQQEDSAVYLCASSLGAYYNEQFFGPGTRLTVL.